One sample yielded the 19 T cell receptor beta chains listed below, sequenced in a study of graft-versus-host responses after intestinal transplantation. Assay: immunoSEQ multiplex PCR; the TCRdb copy retains only in-frame clones and omits some. The sample gives about 20,000 clones, more than 75% of which show up once; 9.4% is in the top ten. Sample: PBMCs, taken about 240 days after intestinal transplant. Source of these receptors: a human patient who received an intestinal transplant, so some T cells may come from the graft donor.

This clone appeared a few times. At the DNA level, this CDR3 is encoded by other sequences in the same sample as well. The chain has TRBV6-4 and TRBJ2-2; TRBD2 matches 7 bases. With 3 bases clipped from V and 3 bases from J, the junction kept 1 base outside the gene matches. Germline CDR1 reads MRHNA; CDR2 reads SNTAGT. The CDR3 runs 14 residues. CDR3 region: CASSERGDTGELFF. The CDR3 DNA is TGTGCCAGCAGTGAACGGGGGGACACCGGGGAGCTGTTTTTT.

The gene calls are TRBV5-1 and TRBJ2-1; D is ambiguous. From germline, CDR1 is SGHRS and CDR2 YFSETQ. V was trimmed by 0 bases and J by 6 bases, leaving 10 bases between them. CDR3 length: 14 amino acids. The CDR3 bases are TGCGCCAGCAGCTTGGGCTCCCCAGGCAATGAGCAGTTCTTC. As protein: CASSLGSPGNEQFF.

V gene TRBV5-1 combines with J gene TRBJ1-2; no firm D call. The CDR3 runs 13 residues. Trimming took off 4 bases at V and 3 bases at J, with 10 bases between the two ends. CDR1 is SGHRS, CDR2 YFSETQ, per germline. The CDR3 DNA is TGCGCCAGCAGCCCGACCCGTCACTATGGCTACACCTTC. As protein: CASSPTRHYGYTF.

CDR3 sequence (DNA): TGTGCTAGCGTACCCTGGGGAAATTCTATTTCGGATACGCAGTATTTT. It codes for CASVPWGNSISDTQYF. This chain links TRBV12-5 with TRBJ2-3; D not resolved. V was cut by 9 bases and J by 6 bases, with 25 bases left in between. Germline assignment: CDR1 LGHNT and CDR2 FRNRAP. This CDR3 comprises 16 residues. The variable domain in full, with the rest retrieved from reference TRBV12-5 and TRBJ2-3, is DARVTQTPRHKVTEMGQEVTMRCQPILGHNTVFWYRQTMMQGLELLAYFRNRAPLDDSGMPKDRFSAEMPDATLATLKIQPSEPRDSAVYFCASVPWGNSISDTQYFGPGTRLTVL.

The V and J genes are TRBV27 and TRBJ1-5; TRBD1 agrees at 7 bases. The CDR3 is 14 amino acids. Germline assignment: CDR1 MNHEY and CDR2 SMNVEV (reference sequence). V dropped 7 bases and J dropped 7; count of bases not matched to a gene: 10. CDR3 sequence (DNA): TGTGCCAGCAACGGCAGGGGGACTAACCAGCCCCAGCATTTT. This sequence encodes CASNGRGTNQPQHF.

The V call is TRBV6-1, the J call TRBJ2-5; D is unclear. There are 15 residues in the CDR3. The V end lost 6 bases, the J end lost 0 bases, and 14 bases lay between the germline ends. Germline values: CDR1 MNHNS, CDR2 SASEGT. This chain's CDR3 is CASRPGPNNQETQYF. DNA of the CDR3: TGTGCCAGCAGACCCGGACCCAATAACCAAGAGACCCAGTACTTC.

The chain has TRBV5-5 and TRBJ1-1; D not certain. CDR1 and CDR2 from the germline V gene are SGHKS and YYEKEE (reference sequence). V was shortened by 2 bases and J by 1 base, with 9 bases between the two germline ends. The CDR3 runs to 14 residues. As DNA, the CDR3 is TGTGCCAGCAGCTTCGACCAGGCGAACACTGAAGCTTTCTTT. Protein product: CASSFDQANTEAFF.

CDR3 nucleotides: TGTGCCAGCAGCCCCTATGGCTACACCTTC. Protein: CASSPYGYTF. V is TRBV7-9 and J is TRBJ1-2, with D unresolved. The ends were cut back, 5 bases at V and 4 bases at J, with 2 bases in the middle. This CDR3 comprises 10 residues. Germline loops: CDR1 SEHNR, CDR2 FQNEAQ (reference sequence).

Concerning this clone itself: In the same sample, other DNA sequences code for this CDR3. The J gene is TRBJ1-2, the V gene TRBV7-2, with D possibly matching TRBD1 (5 bases). With 3 bases removed from V and 4 bases from J, the gap between germline ends came to 15 bases. The CDR3 is made up of 15 amino acids. Germline values: CDR1 SGHTA, CDR2 FQGNSA. CDR3 residues: CASSLATLGGYGYTF. The CDR3 coding sequence is TGTGCCAGCAGCTTGGCAACCCTGGGGGGCTATGGCTACACCTTC.

The sample holds one count of this clone. The gene calls are TRBV4-2 and TRBJ2-3; TRBD2 matches at 9 bases. Trimming at V came to 3 bases and at J to 5 bases, leaving 6 bases not matched to a gene. Germline CDR1 reads LGHNA; CDR2 reads YNFKEQ. The CDR3 sequence is 15 residues long. The CDR3, as DNA: TGTGCCAGCAGCCAGGCGGGGGGGCCGGGAGATACGCAGTATTTT. It specifies CASSQAGGPGDTQYF.

The chain links TRBV6-1 to TRBJ2-3; no clear D gene. V gave up 6 bases and J gave up 0 bases, with 1 base separating them. The CDR3 consists of 11 residues. Germline V lookup: CDR1 MNHNS, CDR2 SASEGT. The CDR3 DNA sequence: TGTGCCAGCAGCAGCACAGATACGCAGTATTTT. Amino acid sequence: CASSSTDTQYF.

For this clone: The germline gene is not matched at one end of the junction; a read error may be the cause. The chain has TRBV30 and TRBJ1-4; the D is unclear. The CDR3 extends over 15 amino acids. The germline V gene encodes CDR1 GTSNPN and CDR2 SVGIG (reference sequence). As DNA, the CDR3 is TGTGCCTGGAGTGTACTTAACACCCAGGCAGGAAAAACTGTTTTT. This translates into CAWSVLNTQAGKTVF.

This sequence joins TRBV5-5 and TRBJ1-1, with D uncertain. CDR3 length: 16 amino acids. CDR1 is SGHKS, CDR2 YYEKEE, per germline (reference sequence). The V and J ends lost 4 bases and 5 bases respectively, with 21 bases between them. In DNA, the CDR3 is TGTGCCAGCAGCCATGTCCTAGGATTTTATACAACTGAAGCTTTCTTT. Its protein is CASSHVLGFYTTEAFF.

The gene calls are TRBV15 and TRBJ2-7; D is possibly TRBD1 or TRBD2 (5 bases each). The germline V gene has CDR1 LNHNV and CDR2 YYDKDF (reference sequence). The CDR3 extends over 15 amino acids. Trimming removed 1 base at V and 3 bases at J, with 13 bases between. The CDR3 DNA is TGTGCCACCAGCAGAGGTTTGGGACGAGGCTACGAGCAGTACTTC. The encoded protein is CATSRGLGRGYEQYF.

The genes are TRBV10-3 and TRBJ2-5; 8 bases fit TRBD2. Near its end, the DNA agrees better with TRBJ2-7, so the J call may be wrong. The CDR3 consists of 13 residues. Germline CDR1 is ENHRY and CDR2 is SYGVKD. The CDR3 loop is CAISGTSRYEQYF. The CDR3 nucleotides read TGTGCCATCAGCGGGACTAGTAGATACGAGCAGTACTTC.

The chain is built from TRBV5-1 and TRBJ2-2, with D perhaps TRBD2 (5 bases). Germline assignment: CDR1 SGHRS and CDR2 YFSETQ. The CDR3 is 15 residues long. V dropped 6 bases and J dropped 0 bases, with 12 bases sitting between them. CDR3 protein: CASTVSGTNTGELFF. In nucleotides, the CDR3 is TGCGCCAGCACAGTCAGCGGAACGAACACCGGGGAGCTGTTTTTT.

The chain has TRBV19 and TRBJ1-1; TRBD1 matches 7 bases. Germline V gene lookup returns CDR1 LNHDA and CDR2 SQIVND (reference sequence). The CDR3 length is 13 residues. V shed 5 bases and J 11 bases; nucleotides not matched to a gene: 11. The CDR3 region is CASSRLTGVFAFF. The CDR3, as DNA: TGTGCCAGTAGTCGATTAACAGGGGTCTTCGCTTTCTTT.

The rearrangement joins TRBV2 to TRBJ2-6, with D perhaps TRBD2 (5 bases). Looked up from germline, CDR1 is SNHLY and CDR2 is FYNNEI. CDR3 length: 15 amino acids. V shed 5 bases and J shed 0 bases, with 8 bases lying between them. The CDR3 sequence: CASSLLGSGANVLTF. The CDR3 nucleotides are TGTGCCAGCAGTCTACTAGGCTCTGGGGCCAACGTCCTGACTTTC.

The J gene is TRBJ1-1, the V gene TRBV7-3; D possibly corresponds to TRBD1 (5 bases). The CDR3 is made up of 13 amino acids. V was shortened by 5 bases and J by 1 base, with 8 bases between the two germline ends. Germline values: CDR1 SGHTA, CDR2 FQGTGA. CDR3 coding DNA: TGTGCCAGCAGCCGGACATGGAACACTGAAGCTTTCTTT. Protein product: CASSRTWNTEAFF. The complete variable domain, with remaining parts taken from reference TRBV7-3 and TRBJ1-1, reads GAGVSQTPSNKVTEKGKYVELRCDPISGHTALYWYRQSLGQGPEFLIYFQGTGAADDSGLPNDRFFAVRPEGSVSTLKIQRTERGDSAVYLCASSRTWNTEAFFGQGTRLTVV.